The 26 T cell receptor beta chains reported below all come from one sample, sequenced in a study of T cells and Merkel cell carcinoma outcomes. Profiled with immunoSEQ multiplex PCR; TCRdb holds only in-frame clones, not every one. The sample includes roughly 3,500 clones, about 92% of them seen just once. Sequencing was performed on tumor tissue from Merkel cell carcinoma. These receptors were collected from a human donor with Merkel cell carcinoma.

The chain carries TRBV2 and TRBJ2-3; a possible D gene is TRBD2 (6 bases). Germline values: CDR1 SNHLY, CDR2 FYNNEI. V lost 7 bases, J lost 3 bases, and 17 bases lay in between. The CDR3 runs 15 residues. The CDR3 coding sequence is TGTGCCAGCACCCCTGGGGGGTACGGGACAGATACGCAGTATTTT. Translation: CASTPGGYGTDTQYF.

This rearrangement joins TRBV18 to TRBJ1-1; TRBD1 is a possible D gene (6 bases). V lost 7 bases to trimming and J lost 2 bases, with 11 bases between them. Germline V CDR1 and CDR2: KGHSH, LQKENI. This CDR3 has 13 residues. Here the CDR3 DNA reads TGTGCCAGCTGCGGACAGAGTAACACTGAAGCTTTCTTT. It encodes CASCGQSNTEAFF.

There are a few counts of this clone. The J gene is TRBJ2-7, the V gene TRBV4-2; TRBD2 is a possible D gene (5 bases). Per the germline V gene, CDR1 is LGHNA and CDR2 is YNFKEQ. Trimming shortened V by 4 bases and J by 1 base, and 17 bases separated the two germline ends. The CDR3 consists of 16 residues. CDR3 in amino acids: CASSLRAAPGSYEQYF. CDR3 nucleotide sequence: TGTGCCAGCAGCCTCCGAGCCGCACCGGGATCCTACGAGCAGTACTTC.

This sequence joins TRBV28 and TRBJ2-1, with a tentative D call TRBD1 (5 bases). Per the germline V gene, CDR1 is MDHEN and CDR2 is SYDVKM. CDR3 length equals 16 residues. V was cut by 3 bases and J by 7 bases, with 19 bases left in between. In DNA form, the CDR3 reads TGTGCCAGCAGTTTCGGCTTGGTTTTAGGGGTTAATGAGCAGTTCTTC. Amino acid sequence: CASSFGLVLGVNEQFF.

The chain links TRBV28 to TRBJ2-5; possible D gene TRBD2, 7 bases. From germline, CDR1 is MDHEN and CDR2 SYDVKM. V was trimmed by 7 bases and J by 3 bases, leaving 15 bases between them. This CDR3 comprises 14 residues. The CDR3 region is CASTSGEGEETQYF. In DNA, the CDR3 is TGTGCCAGCACCTCAGGGGAGGGGGAAGAGACCCAGTACTTC.

This chain joins TRBV15 and TRBJ2-6; D is unresolved. Trimming pared 0 bases from V and 3 bases from J, leaving 6 bases between. CDR3 size: 15 residues. The germline V gene has CDR1 LNHNV and CDR2 YYDKDF (reference sequence). CDR3 in DNA: TGTGCCACCAGCAGAGATAACCTTGGGGCCAACGTCCTGACTTTC. This codes for CATSRDNLGANVLTF.

The chain joins TRBV28 to TRBJ2-1; perhaps TRBD2 as D (5 bases). Germline CDR1 and CDR2: MDHEN and SYDVKM. V was cut by 4 bases and J by 3 bases, with 22 bases left in between. This CDR3 spans 18 amino acids. This CDR3 is CASSSYPIGLVFYNEQFF. In DNA, the CDR3 is TGTGCCAGCAGTTCTTACCCTATAGGACTCGTATTCTACAATGAGCAGTTCTTC.

This clone appeared a single time. This rearrangement joins TRBV30 to TRBJ1-5, with D perhaps TRBD1 (6 bases). This CDR3 comprises 15 residues. Germline assignment: CDR1 GTSNPN and CDR2 SVGIG (reference sequence). V was shortened by 2 bases and J by 1 base, with 12 bases between the two germline ends. CDR3 DNA: TGTGCCTGGAGTCGGGGGCGCGGGAGCAATCAGCCCCAGCATTTT. This sequence encodes CAWSRGRGSNQPQHF.

V gene TRBV11-2 combines with J gene TRBJ2-5; D is unresolved. Gene TRBJ2-7 matches the end of the DNA better, so the J call may be wrong. This CDR3 has 13 amino acids. Per germline, CDR1 SGHAT and CDR2 FQNNGV. CDR3 nucleotides: TGTGCCAGCAGCTTACGCAAGGGTTACGAGCAGTACTTC. It encodes CASSLRKGYEQYF.

The chain has TRBV27 and TRBJ2-3, with 9 bases matching TRBD1. Germline lookup yields CDR1 MNHEY and CDR2 SMNVEV (reference sequence). This CDR3 has 16 residues. The V and J ends lost 4 bases and 4 bases, in that order; junction bases with no gene match: 9. The CDR3 is CASSSRWDRAADTQYF. The CDR3 coding sequence is TGTGCCAGCAGTTCCCGGTGGGACAGGGCAGCAGATACGCAGTATTTT.

The gene calls are TRBV14 and TRBJ2-5; 15 nucleotides align to TRBD2. Germline CDR1 and CDR2: SGHDN and FVKESK. There are 16 residues in the CDR3. V trimming: 4 bases; J trimming: 14 bases; junction bases outside the gene matches: 14. The CDR3 sequence is CASSPLSDWTSGGAYF. The CDR3 region has the DNA TGTGCCAGCAGCCCCCTGAGTGATTGGACTAGCGGGGGGGCCTACTTC.

V gene TRBV2 combines with J gene TRBJ2-3; 12 bases agree with TRBD2. V lost 8 bases to trimming and J lost 6 bases; unmatched junction nucleotides: 3. CDR1 SNHLY and CDR2 FYNNEI come from the germline V gene. The CDR3 is made up of 13 amino acids. As DNA, the CDR3 is TGTGCCAGCGGGCTAGCGGGAGGGGATACGCAGTATTTT. It yields the protein CASGLAGGDTQYF.

This chain uses TRBV7-3 with TRBJ2-1, with TRBD1 identical over 8 bases. Germline V gene data show CDR1 as SGHTA and CDR2 as FQGTGA. Trimming removed 8 bases from V and 4 bases from J; junction bases left unmatched: 10. This CDR3 has 15 residues. The CDR3 is CASSQGTGGYNEQFF. CDR3 in DNA: TGTGCCAGCTCCCAGGGGACAGGAGGTTACAATGAGCAGTTCTTC.

This CDR3 is CASSELRRLGSNQPQHF. The CDR3 bases are TGTGCCAGCAGTGAATTACGGAGACTTGGGAGCAATCAGCCCCAGCATTTT. This chain joins TRBV6-1 and TRBJ1-5; D gene unclear. With 2 bases removed from V and 1 base from J, the gap between germline ends came to 15 bases. Germline values: CDR1 MNHNS, CDR2 SASEGT. This CDR3 region has 17 residues.

This chain connects TRBV28 to TRBJ1-2; D might be TRBD1 (6 bases). The germline V and J ends were trimmed by 8 bases and 4 bases, with 17 bases remaining between them. The CDR3 covers 14 residues. Germline CDR1 is MDHEN and CDR2 is SYDVKM. This chain's CDR3 is CASSPGQTGYGYTF. The CDR3 DNA follows: TGTGCCAGCTCCCCCGGACAGACAGGCTATGGCTACACCTTC.

The chain recombines TRBV5-1 with TRBJ2-7, with D maybe TRBD1 (5 bases). There are 15 residues in the CDR3. The V end was cut by 2 bases, the J end by 4 bases, with 16 bases between. Germline V gene data show CDR1 as SGHRS and CDR2 as YFSETQ. CDR3 sequence (DNA): TGCGCCAGCAGCTTAAAGCTTTTAGCAGGGTACGAGCAGTACTTC. Translated: CASSLKLLAGYEQYF.

Concerning this clone itself: Distinct nucleotide sequences in the sample also encode this CDR3. This chain connects TRBV18 to TRBJ2-7; D might be TRBD2 (6 bases). The CDR3 is 16 residues long. Germline CDR1 and CDR2: KGHSH and LQKENI. With 0 bases removed from V and 5 bases from J, the gap between germline ends came to 17 bases. DNA of the CDR3: TGTGCCAGCTCACCACCTCGGGGGTCCCCTAAGGACGAGCAGTACTTC. It codes for CASSPPRGSPKDEQYF. Complete variable domain (other parts from reference TRBV18 and TRBJ2-7): NAGVMQNPRHLVRRRGQEARLRCSPMKGHSHVYWYRQLPEEGLKFMVYLQKENIIDESGMPKERFSAEFPKEGPSILRIQQVVRGDSAAYFCASSPPRGSPKDEQYFGPGTRLTVT.

CDR3 in amino acids: CASQGGQTGELFF. In DNA, the CDR3 is TGTGCTTCGCAGGGGGGTCAAACCGGGGAGCTGTTTTTT. The gene calls are TRBV7-6 and TRBJ2-2; weak D call: TRBD1 (7 bases). Germline V gene data show CDR1 as SGHVS and CDR2 as FNYEAQ. This CDR3 comprises 13 residues.

The chain is built from TRBV23-1 and TRBJ2-3; 7 nucleotides line up with TRBD2. TRBV23-1 is given ORF status, its function remaining uncertain. This CDR3 is 15 amino acids long. V lost 7 bases, J lost 0 bases, and 7 bases stayed unmatched. CDR3 nucleotides: TGCGCCAGCATAGACTCAGCGGGGAGCACAGATACGCAGTATTTT. Its protein product is CASIDSAGSTDTQYF.

This sequence joins TRBV5-8 and TRBJ1-6; 7 positions agree with TRBD1. V shed 2 bases and J 7 bases; nucleotides not matched to a gene: 6. Germline CDR1 SGHTS, CDR2 YDEGEE. CDR3 size: 15 residues. The CDR3 is CASSFITGANSPLHF. In nucleotides, the CDR3 is TGTGCCAGCAGCTTTATAACAGGGGCGAATTCACCCCTCCACTTT.

V usage is TRBV4-1 and J usage is TRBJ2-1; 14 bases map to TRBD2. Looked up from germline, CDR1 is MGHRA and CDR2 is YSYEKL. With V trimmed by 4 bases and J by 9 bases, 8 bases remained unmatched. The CDR3 is made up of 16 amino acids. CDR3 sequence (DNA): TGCGCCAGCAGCCCCAGGACTAGCGGGAGGTCTAGTGAGCAGTTCTTC. Its translation is CASSPRTSGRSSEQFF.

V and J are TRBV5-1 and TRBJ2-5; D unclear. CDR3 length: 11 residues. Trimming removed 8 bases at V and 5 bases at J, with 10 bases between. The V gene's germline CDR1 is SGHRS and CDR2 YFSETQ. The chain's CDR3 is CASRLRETQYF. DNA for the CDR3: TGCGCCAGTCGTTTGCGTGAGACCCAGTACTTC.

In its sample, this clone was seen once. J is TRBJ2-7 and V is TRBV4-1, with 7 bases lining up with TRBD1. Germline CDR1 is MGHRA and CDR2 is YSYEKL. The V gene end was trimmed by 1 base and the J gene end by 3 bases; junction bases not matched to a gene: 6. This CDR3 spans 15 amino acids. This CDR3 reads CASSQARDRDYEQYF. For the CDR3, the DNA is TGCGCCAGCAGCCAAGCCCGGGACAGAGACTACGAGCAGTACTTC.

The genes are TRBV18 and TRBJ2-7; TRBD2 agrees at 9 bases. Germline lookup yields CDR1 KGHSH and CDR2 LQKENI. Losses at the gene ends were 2 bases for V and 9 bases for J; bases not matched to a gene: 14. The CDR3 is made up of 16 amino acids. The CDR3: CASSPSGRTVGVGQYF. CDR3 nucleotide sequence: TGTGCCAGCTCACCAAGCGGGAGGACAGTGGGAGTGGGGCAGTACTTC.

The rearrangement links TRBV7-9 to TRBJ2-3; 9 bases are shared with TRBD1. Germline-derived CDR1 and CDR2 are SEHNR and FQNEAQ (reference sequence). The ends lost 4 bases at V and 1 base at J; junction bases unmatched: 3. This CDR3 is built from 15 residues. The CDR3 DNA reads as TGTGCCAGCAGCTATCGGACAGGGGGCACAGATACGCAGTATTTT. Translating gives CASSYRTGGTDTQYF.

On this clone: Mismatch with germline at one junction end may stem from a read error. The chain employs TRBV7-9 and TRBJ1-1; D uncertain. The CDR3 is 16 residues long. The V gene's germline CDR1 is SEHNR and CDR2 FQNEAQ (reference sequence). CDR3: CASNLGKGERNTEAFF. The CDR3 region has the DNA TGTGCCAGCAACTTAGGCAAGGGAGAACGGAACACTGAAGCTTTCTTT.